The TCR beta chain described here comes from a study of cytomegalovirus exposure and HLA in healthy donors. Regarding the study as a whole: Judged likely to be a sequencing artifact was a cluster of highly shared sequence variants. Productive rates of about 90% or about 30% were seen for most TCR beta V segments in an earlier analysis. The study put 150 or so TCR beta chains on its list as cytomegalovirus-associated.

PCR involved 60 Vbeta and 13 Jbeta primers. The repertoire was sequenced with immunoSEQ multiplex PCR; TCRdb's copy has only in-frame clones and lacks some. The sample carries about 98,000 clones, 60% to 85% recorded once. A single count supports this clone. Its antigen is unidentified. This CDR3 is 13 amino acids long. The germline CDR1 and CDR2 sequences are ENHRY and SYGVKD. Germline trimming cut 7 bases from V and 7 bases from J; bases unmatched to any gene: 5. The sequence was obtained from a man between 60 and 75 years old in good health and CMV-seropositive. This rearrangement joins TRBV10-3 to TRBJ2-1; 9 bases are shared with TRBD2. The material sequenced was PBMCs. CDR3: CAITSGTSNEQFF. CDR3 DNA: TGTGCCATCACTAGCGGGACCTCTAATGAGCAGTTCTTC.